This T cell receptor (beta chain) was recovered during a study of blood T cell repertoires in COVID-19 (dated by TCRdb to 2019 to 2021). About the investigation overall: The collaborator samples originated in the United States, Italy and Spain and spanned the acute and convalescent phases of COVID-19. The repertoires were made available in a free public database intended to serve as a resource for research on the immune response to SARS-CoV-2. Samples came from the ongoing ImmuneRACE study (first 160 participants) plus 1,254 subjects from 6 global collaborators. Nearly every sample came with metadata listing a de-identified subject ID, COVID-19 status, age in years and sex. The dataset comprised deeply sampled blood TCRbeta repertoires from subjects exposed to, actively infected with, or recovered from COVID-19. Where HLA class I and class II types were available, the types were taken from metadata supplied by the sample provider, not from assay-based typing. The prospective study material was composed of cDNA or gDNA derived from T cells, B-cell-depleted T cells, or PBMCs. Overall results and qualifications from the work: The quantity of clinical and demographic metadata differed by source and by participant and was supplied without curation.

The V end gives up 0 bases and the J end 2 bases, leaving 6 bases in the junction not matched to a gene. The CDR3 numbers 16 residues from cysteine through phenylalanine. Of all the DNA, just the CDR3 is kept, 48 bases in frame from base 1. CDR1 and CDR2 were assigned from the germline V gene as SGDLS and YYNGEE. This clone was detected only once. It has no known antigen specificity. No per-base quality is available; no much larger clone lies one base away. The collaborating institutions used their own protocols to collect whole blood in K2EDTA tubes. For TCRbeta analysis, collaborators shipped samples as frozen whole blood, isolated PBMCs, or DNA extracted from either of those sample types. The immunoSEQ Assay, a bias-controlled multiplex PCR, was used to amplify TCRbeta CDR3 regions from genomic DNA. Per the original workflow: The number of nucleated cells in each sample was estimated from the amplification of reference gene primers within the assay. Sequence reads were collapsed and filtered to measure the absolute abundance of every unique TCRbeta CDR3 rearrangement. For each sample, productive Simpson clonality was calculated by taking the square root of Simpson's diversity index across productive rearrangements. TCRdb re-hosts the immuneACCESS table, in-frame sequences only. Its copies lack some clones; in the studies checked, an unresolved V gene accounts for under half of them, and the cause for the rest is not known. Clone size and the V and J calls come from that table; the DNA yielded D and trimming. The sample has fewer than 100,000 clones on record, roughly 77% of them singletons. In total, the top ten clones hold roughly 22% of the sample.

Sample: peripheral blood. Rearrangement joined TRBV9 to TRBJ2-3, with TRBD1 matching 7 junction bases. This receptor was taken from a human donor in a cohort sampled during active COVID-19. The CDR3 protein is CASSVGEGANTDTQYF. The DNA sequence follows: TGTGCCAGCAGCGTAGGTGAGGGGGCGAACACAGATACGCAGTATTTT. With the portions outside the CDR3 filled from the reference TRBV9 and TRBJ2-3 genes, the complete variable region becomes DSGVTQTPKHLITATGQRVTLRCSPRSGDLSVYWYQQSLDQGLQFLIQYYNGEERAKGNILERFSAQQFPDLHSELNLSSLELGDSALYFCASSVGEGANTDTQYFGPGTRLTVL.